The subject of this entry is one T cell receptor (beta chain). This sample was included in a study of T cell changes during pregnancy in multiple sclerosis. The CDR3 loop spans 17 amino acids. Germline V gives CDR1 LNHNV, CDR2 YYDKDF (reference sequence). Trimming pared 0 bases from V and 2 bases from J, leaving 11 bases between. Data came from immunoSEQ multiplex PCR; TCRdb stores just in-frame clones and leaves some out. Of 73,000 or so clones detected, about 90% appear once; the ten largest clones hold around 0.86%. The chain carries TRBV15 and TRBJ2-6; D may be TRBD2 (6 bases). This TCR was recovered from a female donor with multiple sclerosis, enrolled in a pregnancy study. The input for sequencing was peripheral blood, taken in the second trimester of pregnancy. CDR3 residues: CATSRDVSGAGANVLTF. In DNA form, the CDR3 reads TGTGCCACCAGCAGAGATGTGTCGGGAGCTGGGGCCAACGTCCTGACTTTC.